A selection of T cell receptor beta chains follows, all from one sample in a study of beta chain features in type 1 diabetes. The protocol was immunoSEQ multiplex PCR, while the TCRdb copy is restricted to in-frame clones and leaves out a portion. The sample includes 100,000 to 150,000 clones, approximately 15% of them seen just once. Sequences were obtained from central memory CD4+ T cells from blood. The receptor source for this set is a man aged 18 to 30 with type 1 diabetes. Both conserved end residues are part of each CDR3. The D gene is left open where the match is weak. Not all rows give a size; the values are once, few, many and, for expanded clones, a class.

clone_size,d_call,j_call,v_call,cdr3_aa,cdr3_nt
-,-,TRBJ2-1,TRBV6-1,CASSLKGLSGNEQFF,TGTGCCAGCAGTTTGAAAGGCCTTTCGGGCAATGAGCAGTTCTTC
-,-,TRBJ2-6,TRBV7-6,CASSPGVGANVLTF,TGTGCCAGCAGCCCTGGGGTCGGGGCCAACGTCCTGACTTTC
-,TRBD1,TRBJ2-7,TRBV29-1,CSGARGPTSSYEQYF,TGCAGCGGGGCCAGGGGGCCTACCAGCTCCTACGAGCAGTACTTC
-,-,TRBJ2-5,TRBV4-3,CASSQDRSAGAGETQYF,TGCGCCAGCAGCCAAGATAGGTCGGCAGGGGCGGGCGAGACCCAGTACTTC
-,-,TRBJ2-1,TRBV2,CASQPKITGVEQFF,TGTGCCAGTCAACCTAAAATTACGGGGGTAGAGCAGTTCTTC
-,TRBD1,TRBJ2-7,TRBV25-1,CASSRDRGQYEQYF,TGTGCCAGCAGTCGGGACAGGGGTCAGTACGAGCAGTACTTC
few,-,TRBJ2-5,TRBV7-2,CASTGYLQETQYF,TGTGCCAGCACAGGCTATCTCCAAGAGACCCAGTACTTC
many,-,TRBJ2-7,TRBV30,CAGGIRGGYEQYF,TGTGCCGGAGGGATAAGAGGGGGATACGAGCAGTACTTC
-,-,TRBJ2-7,TRBV29-1,CSVESDTAYYEQYF,TGCAGCGTTGAATCGGACACAGCTTACTACGAGCAGTACTTC
-,-,TRBJ2-6,TRBV19,CASSAWANVLTF,TGTGCCAGTAGTGCCTGGGCCAACGTCCTGACTTTC
-,-,TRBJ2-7,TRBV7-2,CASSLRGTPSSYEQYF,TGTGCCAGCAGCCTGAGAGGGACACCGAGCTCCTACGAGCAGTACTTC
few,TRBD2,TRBJ2-7,TRBV25-1,CASGGGGYEQYF,TGTGCCAGCGGCGGGGGAGGGTACGAGCAGTACTTC
few,TRBD2,TRBJ2-1,TRBV7-7,CASSLQAGEGEQFF,TGTGCTAGCAGCTTACAGGCGGGAGAGGGTGAGCAGTTCTTC
few,TRBD2,TRBJ2-2,TRBV12-5,CASGLVSPSGRHTGELFF,TGTGCTAGTGGTTTGGTATCGCCTAGCGGGAGACACACCGGGGAGCTGTTTTTT
few,-,TRBJ1-1,TRBV9,CASSAGRWDTEAFF,TGTGCCAGCAGCGCAGGACGCTGGGACACTGAAGCTTTCTTT
few,-,TRBJ1-4,TRBV6-5,CASSYNGGRFEKLFF,TGTGCCAGCAGTTACAATGGGGGCCGGTTCGAAAAACTGTTTTTT
-,TRBD2,TRBJ2-7,TRBV5-1,CASSLGTSNEQYF,TGCGCCAGCAGCTTGGGGACTAGCAACGAGCAGTACTTC
-,TRBD2,TRBJ2-5,TRBV10-3,CAISELAGGVGETQYF,TGTGCCATCAGTGAACTAGCGGGAGGGGTAGGGGAGACCCAGTACTTC
few,TRBD1,TRBJ2-7,TRBV29-1,CSVGRQTGGPYEQYF,TGCAGCGTTGGACGGCAGACAGGGGGTCCCTACGAGCAGTACTTC
-,-,TRBJ1-2,TRBV14,CASSRDGAERSTF,TGTGCCAGCAGTCGGGACGGCGCCGAGCGGTCCACCTTC
few,-,TRBJ1-6,TRBV15,CATSRDPRREGYNSPLHF,TGTGCCACCAGCAGAGATCCCCGCAGGGAAGGCTATAATTCACCCCTCCACTTT
-,-,TRBJ1-5,TRBV5-6,CASSFTLSNQPQHF,TGTGCCAGCAGCTTTACCCTAAGCAATCAGCCCCAGCATTTT
-,-,TRBJ2-1,TRBV29-1,CSAMGGASDEQFF,TGCAGCGCTATGGGGGGGGCTTCGGATGAGCAGTTCTTC